This is a list of T cell receptor beta chains from one sample in a study of early T cells in non-severe SARS-CoV-2 infection. TCRdb re-called the 5' RACE reads through MiXCR, storing one row per CDR3 protein. The sample includes 64,000 or so distinct CDR3 sequences, roughly 12% of them seen just once. The sequencing used whole blood, collected at baseline. These receptors all come from an adult who was a healthcare worker with PCR-confirmed SARS-CoV-2 infection or an uninfected control (not recorded which). Both conserved end residues are part of each CDR3. A D gene is named only where the DNA matches it firmly. Clone size is not always given. Where it is, it says once, few, many or a class for expanded clones.

d_call: -
v_call: TRBV28
clone_size: many
j_call: TRBJ2-1
cdr3_nt: TGTGCCAGCAGTTTAACGGGCTCCCGCTCCTACAATGAGCAGTTCTTC
cdr3_aa: CASSLTGSRSYNEQFF

d_call: -
v_call: TRBV5-1
clone_size: few
j_call: TRBJ2-6
cdr3_nt: TGCGCCAGCAGCATACAGGGTTCCCTCTCTGGGGCCAACGTCCTGACTTTC
cdr3_aa: CASSIQGSLSGANVLTF

d_call: -
v_call: TRBV5-1
clone_size: -
j_call: TRBJ2-5
cdr3_nt: TGCGCCAGCAGCCTCGGCGAGCGGGCGATCCAAGAGACCCAGTACTTC
cdr3_aa: CASSLGERAIQETQYF

d_call: -
v_call: TRBV25-1
clone_size: many
j_call: TRBJ1-1
cdr3_nt: TGTGCCAGCAGTGAATGGGCCGTAGGGACTGAAGCTTTCTTT
cdr3_aa: CASSEWAVGTEAFF

d_call: TRBD1
v_call: TRBV6-6
clone_size: -
j_call: TRBJ1-2
cdr3_nt: TGTGCCAGCAGTCCCTGGACAGGGGATGGCTACACCTTC
cdr3_aa: CASSPWTGDGYTF

d_call: -
v_call: TRBV20-1
clone_size: -
j_call: TRBJ2-1
cdr3_nt: TGCAGTGCTCCGAGGAGGGCCGACAATGAGCAGTTCTTC
cdr3_aa: CSAPRRADNEQFF

d_call: -
v_call: TRBV20-1
clone_size: few
j_call: TRBJ2-3
cdr3_nt: TGCAGTGCTAGAGATGTCGCCGGGGGTGGCACAGATACGCAGTATTTT
cdr3_aa: CSARDVAGGGTDTQYF

d_call: TRBD1
v_call: TRBV7-2
clone_size: few
j_call: TRBJ2-7
cdr3_nt: TGTGCCAGCAGCTCCTTTATCACAGGGGTAGGGTCCTACGAGCAGTACTTC
cdr3_aa: CASSSFITGVGSYEQYF

d_call: -
v_call: TRBV5-1
clone_size: few
j_call: TRBJ2-7
cdr3_nt: TGCGCCAGCAGCTCGACGGTCAACGAGCAGTACTTC
cdr3_aa: CASSSTVNEQYF

d_call: -
v_call: TRBV29-1
clone_size: -
j_call: TRBJ2-1
cdr3_nt: TGCAGCGTTGAATTGCGAAGTATTGAGCAGTTCTTC
cdr3_aa: CSVELRSIEQFF

d_call: -
v_call: TRBV30
clone_size: few
j_call: TRBJ2-1
cdr3_nt: TGTGCCTGGATCGGCGGGGGCCTAGGGAATGAGCAGTTCTTC
cdr3_aa: CAWIGGGLGNEQFF

d_call: -
v_call: TRBV18
clone_size: -
j_call: TRBJ2-7
cdr3_nt: TGTGCCAGCTCACCACTCCGAGGTCGCTCCTACGAGCAGTACTTC
cdr3_aa: CASSPLRGRSYEQYF

d_call: -
v_call: TRBV19
clone_size: -
j_call: TRBJ2-1
cdr3_nt: TGTGCCAGTACCCCAGGGGCCCCAATCAATGAGCAGTTCTTC
cdr3_aa: CASTPGAPINEQFF

d_call: -
v_call: TRBV4-3
clone_size: few
j_call: TRBJ2-7
cdr3_nt: TGCGCCAGCAGCCCTGACCGGGTCGGAGACGAGCAGTACTTC
cdr3_aa: CASSPDRVGDEQYF

d_call: -
v_call: TRBV29-1
clone_size: few
j_call: TRBJ2-3
cdr3_nt: TGCAGCGTCGAAGCAGCTTTTCCAGATACGCAGTATTTT
cdr3_aa: CSVEAAFPDTQYF

d_call: TRBD1
v_call: TRBV6-2/TRBV6-3
clone_size: few
j_call: TRBJ2-1
cdr3_nt: TGTGCCAGCACCTATCGTGAAGGACAGGGGGTATTCAATGAGCAGTTCTTC
cdr3_aa: CASTYREGQGVFNEQFF

d_call: TRBD1
v_call: TRBV6-2/TRBV6-3
clone_size: many
j_call: TRBJ2-7
cdr3_nt: TGTGCCAGCAGTTACGCCGGGACAGGGAACTACGAGCAGTACTTC
cdr3_aa: CASSYAGTGNYEQYF

d_call: -
v_call: TRBV28
clone_size: many
j_call: TRBJ1-2
cdr3_nt: TGTGCCAGCAGTTTATCCAGGCCACTTAATAACTATGGCTACACCTTC
cdr3_aa: CASSLSRPLNNYGYTF

d_call: -
v_call: TRBV6-2/TRBV6-3
clone_size: -
j_call: TRBJ2-7
cdr3_nt: TGTGCCAGCAGACGGGACTCCGTGGGTGAGCAGTACTTC
cdr3_aa: CASRRDSVGEQYF

d_call: -
v_call: TRBV27
clone_size: -
j_call: TRBJ2-5
cdr3_nt: TGTGCCAGCAGTCGGATAGCAGACCAAGAGACCCAGTACTTC
cdr3_aa: CASSRIADQETQYF

d_call: -
v_call: TRBV30
clone_size: many
j_call: TRBJ1-2
cdr3_nt: TGTGCCTGGAGTTGGGAGGCTGGCTACACCTTC
cdr3_aa: CAWSWEAGYTF

d_call: -
v_call: TRBV6-6
clone_size: many
j_call: TRBJ2-7
cdr3_nt: TGTGCCAGCAGTTCCTACACGGCACAGTACTTC
cdr3_aa: CASSSYTAQYF

d_call: -
v_call: TRBV11-2
clone_size: -
j_call: TRBJ2-3
cdr3_nt: TGTGCCAGCAGCTCTCATGGGACAGATACGCAGTATTTT
cdr3_aa: CASSSHGTDTQYF